The 16 T cell receptor beta chains presented below share a single source sample, sequenced in a study of T-cell memory formation after mild COVID-19. TCRdb independently ran MiXCR on the 5' RACE reads; one entry per CDR3 protein. This sample has around 440,000 distinct CDR3 sequences, with approximately 18% found just once. The sequencing sample was made of PBMCs or a T cell subset sorted from them (not recorded which). The receptors come from an adult woman who had mild COVID-19 (a few samples of this study predate the infection). Cell type and time point are not known.

The gene calls are TRBV5-4 and TRBJ2-1, with a possible D match to TRBD2 (7 bases). The V end lost 4 bases, the J end lost 9 bases, and 11 bases lay between the germline ends. The CDR3 spans 12 residues. In germline, CDR1 is SGHNT, CDR2 YYREEE (reference sequence). This CDR3 is CASSLRGAEQFF. The DNA of the CDR3 is TGTGCCAGCAGCCTCCGGGGGGCTGAGCAGTTCTTC.

The table lists this clonotype with a few counts. This chain connects TRBV7-3 to TRBJ2-3; TRBD2 matches at 8 bases. With 2 bases clipped from V and 2 bases from J, the junction kept 6 bases outside the gene matches. The germline CDR1 and CDR2 sequences are SGHTA and FQGTGA. This CDR3 region has 16 residues. The CDR3 DNA follows: TGTGCCAGCAGCTTATGGAGCGGGGGAGTCACAGATACGCAGTATTTT. It codes for CASSLWSGGVTDTQYF.

This chain joins TRBV7-9 and TRBJ2-4; D gene unclear. Germline lookup yields CDR1 SEHNR and CDR2 FQNEAQ (reference sequence). This CDR3 contains 11 residues. Trimming shortened V by 8 bases and J by 7 bases, and 9 bases separated the two germline ends. CDR3 amino acids: CASVSGNIQYF. The DNA for the CDR3 is TGTGCCAGCGTGTCGGGCAACATTCAGTACTTC.

The chain couples TRBV20-1 to TRBJ2-3, with 8 bases lining up with TRBD1. The J segment lost 3 bases and the V segment lost 5 bases, leaving 4 bases of the junction unmatched. This CDR3 region has 13 residues. Germline V gene data show CDR1 as DFQATT and CDR2 as SNEGSKA (reference sequence). For the CDR3, the DNA is TGCAGTGCTGGACAGGGTTGGACAGATACGCAGTATTTT. This encodes CSAGQGWTDTQYF.

V is TRBV3-1 and J is TRBJ2-1; possibly TRBD2 for D (6 bases). Trimming stripped 6 bases from V and 6 bases from J, with 12 bases between. From germline, CDR1 is LGHDT and CDR2 YNNKEL (reference sequence). The CDR3 loop spans 13 amino acids. The CDR3 here is CASRETGVNEQFF. As DNA, the CDR3 is TGTGCCAGCAGAGAGACGGGAGTCAATGAGCAGTTCTTC.

This rearrangement joins TRBV15 to TRBJ2-6; the match to TRBD1 covers 9 bases. The CDR3 is 19 residues long. The V and J ends lost 2 bases and 1 base, in that order; junction bases with no gene match: 9. Germline V gene data show CDR1 as LNHNV and CDR2 as YYDKDF (reference sequence). CDR3 sequence (DNA): TGTGCCACCAGCAGAATACCGGGACAGGGTCTATCTGGGGCCAACGTCCTGACTTTC. The encoded protein is CATSRIPGQGLSGANVLTF. Full variable domain (remainder filled in from reference TRBV15 and TRBJ2-6): DAMVIQNPRYQVTQFGKPVTLSCSQTLNHNVMYWYQQKSSQAPKLLFHYYDKDFNNEADTPDNFQSRRPNTSFCFLDIRSPGLGDTAMYLCATSRIPGQGLSGANVLTFGAGSRLTVL.

This clonotype was seen a few times. CDR3 sequence: CASSPEEKGYYGYTF. For the CDR3, the DNA is TGTGCCAGCAGCCCGGAGGAGAAGGGCTACTATGGCTACACCTTC. This chain uses TRBV4-2 with TRBJ1-2; D ambiguous. V was shortened by 4 bases and J by 3 bases, with 15 bases between the two germline ends. This CDR3 region has 15 residues. Germline assignment: CDR1 LGHNA and CDR2 YNFKEQ.

The J gene is TRBJ2-7, the V gene TRBV5-1, with D perhaps matching TRBD2 (6 bases). CDR3 size: 12 residues. Trimming left V 4 bases short and J 7 bases short, with 12 bases between. Germline-derived CDR1 and CDR2 are SGHRS and YFSETQ. CDR3 sequence reads: CASSPREEEQYF. CDR3 coding DNA: TGCGCCAGCAGCCCCAGGGAGGAGGAGCAGTACTTC.

This clonotype was detected many times. J is TRBJ2-3 and V is TRBV7-3; 8 bases map to TRBD2. Germline V CDR1 and CDR2: SGHTA, FQGTGA. This CDR3 has 15 amino acids. The trim removed 3 bases at V and 0 bases at J, leaving 2 bases unmatched. CDR3 region: CASSFSSGSTDTQYF. The CDR3 nucleotides read TGTGCCAGCAGCTTTTCTAGCGGGAGCACAGATACGCAGTATTTT.

The rearrangement uses TRBV10-3 and TRBJ2-7; 8 positions match TRBD2. This CDR3 is 14 amino acids long. Losses at the gene ends were 6 bases for V and 6 bases for J; bases not matched to a gene: 10. Germline CDR1 is ENHRY and CDR2 is SYGVKD. CDR3 nucleotides: TGTGCCATCAGACCTAGCGGGTCAGGGAGCGAGCAGTACTTC. This sequence encodes CAIRPSGSGSEQYF.

This clonotype was counted only a few times. The J gene is TRBJ2-7, the V gene TRBV5-4; TRBD1 or TRBD2 may be the D gene (6 bases each). V gave up 4 bases and J gave up 7 bases, with 15 bases separating them. CDR1 is SGHNT, CDR2 YYREEE, per germline (reference sequence). The CDR3 is 13 amino acids. CDR3 residues: CASSPPGAREQYF. As DNA, the CDR3 is TGTGCCAGCAGCCCCCCGGGGGCGCGTGAGCAGTACTTC.

The V gene is TRBV11-3, the J gene TRBJ2-3, with D unclear. The length of the CDR3 is 15 residues. Trimming cost V 0 bases and J 2 bases, with 9 bases left between them. Per the germline V gene, CDR1 is SGHNT and CDR2 is YENEEA. The CDR3 nucleotides read TGTGCCAGCAGCTTAGATAGCCAATTCACAGATACGCAGTATTTT. Translated, it gives CASSLDSQFTDTQYF.

The genes are TRBV7-2 and TRBJ2-3; tentatively, D is TRBD2 (5 bases). Germline V gene sequence: CDR1 SGHTA, CDR2 FQGNSA. CDR3 size: 14 residues. V gave up 1 base and J gave up 13 bases, with 18 bases separating them. CDR3 bases: TGTGCCAGCAGCTTAGAATCCCCCCCTGCGCGGGAGTATTTT. Translation gives CASSLESPPAREYF.

The V and J genes are TRBV29-1 and TRBJ2-7, with D hard to call. Trimming stripped 4 bases from V and 3 bases from J, with 4 bases between. The CDR3 is 10 residues long. The germline V gene encodes CDR1 SQVTM and CDR2 ANQGSEA. The CDR3 coding sequence is TGCAGCGTTGCCAACTACGAGCAGTACTTC. This translates into CSVANYEQYF.

This clonotype was counted a few times. This chain uses TRBV4-1 with TRBJ1-2; TRBD1 aligns across 7 bases. The V segment lost 1 base and the J segment 2 bases; nucleotides outside the gene matches: 4. The CDR3 runs 15 residues. CDR1 and CDR2 (germline): MGHRA, YSYEKL. This CDR3 is CASSQVGQPNYGYTF. CDR3 sequence (DNA): TGCGCCAGCAGCCAAGTGGGACAGCCGAACTATGGCTACACCTTC.

CDR3 bases: TGTGCCAGCAGCCCAAGAGGACAGGGGGCTGGCTATGGCTACACCTTC. Amino acids: CASSPRGQGAGYGYTF. The J gene is TRBJ1-2, the V gene TRBV7-2, with 11 bases lining up with TRBD1. The CDR3 totals 16 residues. The trim removed 5 bases at V and 4 bases at J, leaving 9 bases unmatched. CDR1 is SGHTA and CDR2 is FQGNSA in the germline V gene.